Detailed here is one T cell receptor beta chain. The entry originates in a study of shared clonotypes between healthy human individuals. CDR3 length: 14 residues. V shed 3 bases and J 6 bases; nucleotides not matched to a gene: 7. Germline-derived CDR1 and CDR2 are SGHRS and YFSETQ. Clones were sequenced by immunoSEQ multiplex PCR, and TCRdb holds only the in-frame ones, with some missing. The sample holds some 2.3 million clones; 93% are singletons and the top ten take roughly 0.36%. Sequenced input: naive CD4+ T cells from PBMCs. Subset denoted: CD45RA+ positively selected. The chain combines TRBV5-1 with TRBJ1-2, with 8 bases matching TRBD1. The TCR comes from a man aged 18 to 30 in good health. Some clones in this sample may be carry-over from other donors' samples. The chain's CDR3 is CASSSRGRSDGYTF. CDR3 DNA sequence: TGCGCCAGCAGCTCCAGGGGGCGTTCTGATGGCTACACCTTC.